Following are 21 T cell receptor beta chains from one sample sequenced in a study of cytomegalovirus exposure and HLA in healthy donors. PCR used 60 Vbeta primers and 13 Jbeta primers. The data were produced by immunoSEQ multiplex PCR, yet TCRdb's version contains in-frame clones alone and is incomplete. The table lists some 130,000 clones, 64% of them singletons. Sequencing was carried out using PBMCs. The origin of the receptors is a woman aged 40 to 55 in good health and CMV-seronegative.

The CDR3 region is CASSPDRVGTEAFF. The CDR3 DNA reads TGTGCCAGCAGTCCGGACAGGGTGGGCACTGAAGCTTTCTTT. The chain carries TRBV27 and TRBJ1-1; 8 bases align to TRBD1. CDR1 MNHEY and CDR2 SMNVEV come from the germline V gene (reference sequence). The length of the CDR3 is 14 residues. After removal of 5 bases from V and 4 bases from J, the junction contained 6 bases not matched to a gene.

The rearrangement uses TRBV7-8 and TRBJ1-1; maybe TRBD1 (5 bases). The V gene lost 2 bases and the J gene lost 0 bases, with 13 bases spanning the gap. The CDR3 loop spans 16 amino acids. Germline V gives CDR1 SGHVS, CDR2 FQNEAQ. DNA for the CDR3: TGTGCCAGCAGCTTACCCCCCGCAGGGATGAACACTGAAGCTTTCTTT. Residues: CASSLPPAGMNTEAFF.

In its sample, this clone was seen a few times. J is TRBJ2-2 and V is TRBV18; 8 bases fit TRBD1. V was pared by 3 bases and J by 4 bases, with 4 bases of the junction left unmatched. CDR1 is KGHSH and CDR2 is LQKENI in the germline V gene. The CDR3 has 15 residues. The CDR3 DNA is TGTGCCAGCTCACCGGACAGGGACAGCACCGGGGAGCTGTTTTTT. It is translated as CASSPDRDSTGELFF. Variable domain in full (rest from reference TRBV18 and TRBJ2-2): NAGVMQNPRHLVRRRGQEARLRCSPMKGHSHVYWYRQLPEEGLKFMVYLQKENIIDESGMPKERFSAEFPKEGPSILRIQQVVRGDSAAYFCASSPDRDSTGELFFGEGSRLTVL.

The V call is TRBV27, the J call TRBJ1-2; D is perhaps TRBD1 (6 bases). CDR3 length equals 13 residues. Trimming pared 6 bases from V and 4 bases from J, leaving 12 bases between. Per germline, CDR1 MNHEY and CDR2 SMNVEV (reference sequence). Written as DNA, the CDR3 is TGTGCCAGCAGCCCCCTGGGGGCCTATGGCTACACCTTC. Protein product: CASSPLGAYGYTF.

This CDR3 reads CASSAGLAGQTDTQYF. The CDR3 DNA follows: TGCGCCAGCAGCGCTGGACTAGCGGGGCAAACAGATACGCAGTATTTT. The chain combines TRBV5-1 with TRBJ2-3; 12 bases match TRBD2. The CDR3 is 16 residues long. Trimming took 4 bases from V and 3 from J; bases not matched to a gene: 6. CDR1 and CDR2 (germline): SGHRS, YFSETQ.

This chain links TRBV12-5 with TRBJ2-7; tentative D call: TRBD1 (5 bases). Germline V gives CDR1 LGHNT, CDR2 FRNRAP. Trimming pared 5 bases from V and 0 bases from J, leaving 17 bases between. The CDR3 loop spans 16 amino acids. The CDR3 DNA reads as TGTGCTAGTGGTGGAATCGTGACAGATTTCTCCTACGAGCAGTACTTC. Encoded protein: CASGGIVTDFSYEQYF. Drawing the rest from reference TRBV12-5 and TRBJ2-7, the complete variable domain is DARVTQTPRHKVTEMGQEVTMRCQPILGHNTVFWYRQTMMQGLELLAYFRNRAPLDDSGMPKDRFSAEMPDATLATLKIQPSEPRDSAVYFCASGGIVTDFSYEQYFGPGTRLTVT.

A few counts support this clone. The chain carries TRBV14 and TRBJ1-1; D uncertain. Trimming removed 0 bases at V and 0 bases at J, with 8 bases between. From germline, CDR1 is SGHDN and CDR2 FVKESK. There are 15 residues in the CDR3. The CDR3 DNA sequence: TGTGCCAGCAGCCAAGAACCAGTGATGAACACTGAAGCTTTCTTT. Encoded protein: CASSQEPVMNTEAFF.

The chain is built from TRBV30 and TRBJ1-5; D is undetermined. V dropped 5 bases and J dropped 0 bases, with 5 bases sitting between them. The V gene's germline CDR1 is GTSNPN and CDR2 SVGIG (reference sequence). The CDR3 sequence is 12 residues long. The CDR3 loop reads CAWSISNQPQHF. The CDR3 nucleotides read TGTGCCTGGTCTATTAGCAATCAGCCCCAGCATTTT.

The chain carries TRBV18 and TRBJ2-1; 11 positions agree with TRBD2. Germline V gene sequence: CDR1 KGHSH, CDR2 LQKENI. CDR3 length: 13 amino acids. Losses at the gene ends were 6 bases for V and 8 bases for J; bases not matched to a gene: 3. The CDR3 sequence: CASSLGLADEQFF. The CDR3 nucleotides are TGTGCCAGCTCCCTGGGACTAGCGGATGAGCAGTTCTTC.

A few counts support this clone. The J gene is TRBJ2-7, the V gene TRBV5-5; no reliable D call. CDR1 and CDR2 from the germline V gene are SGHKS and YYEKEE (reference sequence). Between the trimmed V and J ends, which lost 4 bases and 1 base, there was a span of 6 bases. The CDR3 totals 12 residues. CDR3: CASSLQSYEQYF. The CDR3 DNA reads as TGTGCCAGCAGCCTGCAGTCCTACGAGCAGTACTTC.

This chain connects TRBV6-5 to TRBJ2-5, with 9 bases fitting TRBD1. The J call may be wrong; the DNA end is better matched by TRBJ2-7. The CDR3 has 14 amino acids. In germline, CDR1 is MNHEY, CDR2 SVGAGI. The CDR3 loop is CASSYSTGGYEQYF. DNA for the CDR3: TGTGCCAGCAGTTACTCGACAGGGGGCTACGAGCAGTACTTC.

The rearrangement uses TRBV30 and TRBJ2-1; 11 positions agree with TRBD1. CDR1 and CDR2 from the germline V gene are GTSNPN and SVGIG (reference sequence). Trimming cost V 4 bases and J 9 bases; bases outside gene matches: 5. The CDR3 consists of 13 residues. The CDR3 spells CAWTLGQGGEQFF. The CDR3 DNA reads as TGTGCCTGGACCTTGGGACAGGGGGGTGAGCAGTTCTTC.

The chain uses TRBV19 and TRBJ2-1; 10 bases align to TRBD1. The germline V gene has CDR1 LNHDA and CDR2 SQIVND (reference sequence). The CDR3 is 14 amino acids. Trimming removed 8 bases from V and 2 bases from J; junction bases left unmatched: 3. The CDR3 region has the DNA TGTGCCAGTGCCGGGACAGGGGCCTACAATGAGCAGTTCTTC. Translating it yields CASAGTGAYNEQFF.

V usage is TRBV6-1 and J usage is TRBJ1-2; tentative D call: TRBD1 (6 bases). Germline V gene sequence: CDR1 MNHNS, CDR2 SASEGT. This CDR3 region has 15 residues. V was trimmed by 6 bases and J by 4 bases, leaving 18 bases between them. The CDR3 here is CASRVTGSSFYGYTF. CDR3 DNA: TGTGCCAGCAGAGTAACAGGGTCGAGCTTCTATGGCTACACCTTC.

The chain joins TRBV6-6 to TRBJ1-5, with D tentatively TRBD1 (6 bases). CDR3 size: 15 residues. Germline assignment: CDR1 MNHNY and CDR2 SVGAGI (reference sequence). With 5 bases removed from V and 12 bases from J, the gap between germline ends came to 23 bases. For the CDR3, the DNA is TGTGCCAGCAGTCCCCCACCCATCGACAGGTCCTTCCAGCATTTT. It is translated as CASSPPPIDRSFQHF.

This clone is classed as medium-sized. The genes are TRBV5-4 and TRBJ1-1; 8 bases are shared with TRBD1. This CDR3 is built from 15 residues. Germline V lookup: CDR1 SGHNT, CDR2 YYREEE (reference sequence). With V trimmed by 4 bases and J by 7 bases, 12 bases remained unmatched. Here the CDR3 reads CASSPRTGWENEAFF. CDR3 sequence (DNA): TGTGCCAGCAGCCCCCGGACAGGGTGGGAGAATGAAGCTTTCTTT.

This clone was detected a few times. The chain has TRBV30 and TRBJ2-7, with D perhaps TRBD2 (5 bases). V was trimmed by 8 bases and J by 4 bases, leaving 15 bases between them. The CDR3 runs 12 residues. Germline V lookup: CDR1 GTSNPN, CDR2 SVGIG (reference sequence). CDR3 bases: TGTGCCCTCGGGGTGACCTATTACGAGCAGTACTTC. Protein: CALGVTYYEQYF.

The V gene is TRBV5-1, the J gene TRBJ2-4, with D tentatively TRBD1 (5 bases). The CDR3 covers 15 residues. The V and J ends lost 0 bases and 7 bases respectively, with 14 bases between them. Germline V gene data show CDR1 as SGHRS and CDR2 as YFSETQ. CDR3 DNA sequence: TGCGCCAGCAGCTTGGAGTCAGGGATTAGTAACATTCAGTACTTC. Its translation: CASSLESGISNIQYF.

The chain couples TRBV5-4 to TRBJ2-3, with TRBD2 identical over 14 bases. The germline V gene has CDR1 SGHNT and CDR2 YYREEE (reference sequence). The CDR3 sequence is 17 residues long. After removal of 5 bases from V and 6 bases from J, the junction contained 11 bases not matched to a gene. The CDR3 DNA is TGTGCCAGCAGACTTCTGACTAGCGGGGGGGCTGGCGATACGCAGTATTTT. This gives the protein CASRLLTSGGAGDTQYF.

This clone was seen only once. The chain couples TRBV7-9 to TRBJ1-4, with a possible D match to TRBD1 (5 bases). This CDR3 is built from 12 residues. The V gene's germline CDR1 is SEHNR and CDR2 FQNEAQ (reference sequence). The V and J ends lost 6 bases and 10 bases respectively, with 12 bases between them. DNA of the CDR3: TGTGCCAGCAGTCTCAGGGAGGGAAAACTGTTTTTT. Translating gives CASSLREGKLFF.

The rearrangement uses TRBV5-1 and TRBJ2-7; D gene uncertain. Germline lookup yields CDR1 SGHRS and CDR2 YFSETQ. With 0 bases removed from V and 3 bases from J, the gap between germline ends came to 10 bases. This CDR3 comprises 14 residues. The CDR3 sequence is CASSLAPGSYEQYF. In DNA, the CDR3 is TGCGCCAGCAGCTTGGCTCCAGGAAGCTACGAGCAGTACTTC. Full variable domain (outside the CDR3, taken from reference TRBV5-1 and TRBJ2-7): KAGVTQTPRYLIKTRGQQVTLSCSPISGHRSVSWYQQTPGQGLQFLFEYFSETQRNKGNFPGRFSGRQFSNSRSEMNVSTLELGDSALYLCASSLAPGSYEQYFGPGTRLTVT.